The next 17 T cell receptor beta chains were all read from a single sample in a study of blood T cell repertoires in COVID-19. Profiling relied on immunoSEQ multiplex PCR, and the TCRdb table lists in-frame clones only, not all of them. This table has 95,000 to 120,000 clones, less than 75% appearing once. Sequencing used peripheral blood. The receptors shown here come from a middle-aged woman with acute or convalescent COVID-19.

The CDR3: CASSQWDRPNYGYTF. CDR3 in DNA: TGTGCCAGCAGCCAATGGGACAGACCTAACTATGGCTACACCTTC. The rearrangement joins TRBV3-1 (or the pseudogene TRBV3-2) to TRBJ1-2, with 7 nucleotides matching TRBD1. V lost 2 bases and J lost 0; bases outside the gene matches: 3. Germline assignment: CDR1 LGHDT and CDR2 YNNKEL (reference sequence). This CDR3 contains 15 residues.

The rearrangement links TRBV4-1 to TRBJ2-2; 7 bases line up with TRBD1. This CDR3 comprises 14 residues. Trimming took 6 bases from V and 5 from J; bases not matched to a gene: 6. Per germline, CDR1 MGHRA and CDR2 YSYEKL. CDR3 in amino acids: CASRDREDTGELFF. CDR3 nucleotides: TGCGCCAGCAGAGACAGGGAAGATACCGGGGAGCTGTTTTTT.

The chain carries TRBV4-1 and TRBJ2-6, with a tentative D call TRBD1 (6 bases). Germline-derived CDR1 and CDR2 are MGHRA and YSYEKL. CDR3 length: 18 residues. Trimming pared 1 base from V and 0 bases from J, leaving 13 bases between. The CDR3: CASSQVQGVHSGANVLTF. Written as DNA, the CDR3 is TGCGCCAGCAGCCAAGTACAGGGTGTCCACTCTGGGGCCAACGTCCTGACTTTC.

The genes are TRBV18 and TRBJ2-1; 7 bases agree with TRBD1. CDR3 size: 13 residues. Germline V gene lookup returns CDR1 KGHSH and CDR2 LQKENI. The V gene end was trimmed by 3 bases and the J gene end by 9 bases; junction bases not matched to a gene: 5. Written as DNA, the CDR3 is TGTGCCAGCTCACCCGGGACAGAATCTGAGCAGTTCTTC. The encoded protein is CASSPGTESEQFF.

This clone was seen many times. The chain recombines TRBV5-1 with TRBJ2-1, with 8 bases lining up with TRBD1. The V segment lost 4 bases and the J segment 5 bases; nucleotides outside the gene matches: 8. The CDR3 loop spans 15 amino acids. In germline, CDR1 is SGHRS, CDR2 YFSETQ. The CDR3 bases are TGCGCCAGCAGCCCCACGGACAGGGCCAACAATGAGCAGTTCTTC. It specifies CASSPTDRANNEQFF.

The rearrangement links TRBV2 to TRBJ2-7, with D possibly TRBD1 on 6 matching bases. The CDR3 loop spans 13 amino acids. Germline values: CDR1 SNHLY, CDR2 FYNNEI. V was trimmed by 9 bases and J by 1 base, leaving 13 bases between them. CDR3 region: CAREETGSYEQYF. The CDR3 coding sequence is TGTGCCAGGGAGGAAACAGGGTCCTACGAGCAGTACTTC.

This chain joins TRBV19 and TRBJ1-6, with 12 bases matching TRBD1. The CDR3 contains 19 residues. Germline lookup yields CDR1 LNHDA and CDR2 SQIVND (reference sequence). V lost 9 bases to trimming and J lost 3 bases; unmatched junction nucleotides: 15. The CDR3 spells CASPGRDRGRSVYNSPLHF. The CDR3, as DNA: TGTGCCAGCCCCGGCCGGGACAGGGGGCGGTCGGTCTATAATTCACCCCTCCACTTT.

The chain couples TRBV5-1 to TRBJ2-1; D might be TRBD2 (6 bases). V was cut by 4 bases and J by 8 bases, with 19 bases left in between. Germline V CDR1 and CDR2: SGHRS, YFSETQ. The CDR3 is made up of 15 amino acids. The CDR3 spells CASSPAGGYWDEQFF. The CDR3 DNA follows: TGCGCCAGCAGCCCGGCTGGGGGGTATTGGGATGAGCAGTTCTTC. The complete variable domain, with remaining parts taken from reference TRBV5-1 and TRBJ2-1, reads KAGVTQTPRYLIKTRGQQVTLSCSPISGHRSVSWYQQTPGQGLQFLFEYFSETQRNKGNFPGRFSGRQFSNSRSEMNVSTLELGDSALYLCASSPAGGYWDEQFFGPGTRLTVL.

The chain employs TRBV7-2 and TRBJ1-2, with 9 nucleotides matching TRBD1. CDR3 length: 14 amino acids. The germline CDR1 and CDR2 sequences are SGHTA and FQGNSA. Trimming removed 6 bases from V and 7 bases from J; junction bases left unmatched: 9. The CDR3 nucleotides are TGTGCCAGCAGTTTTACTACAGGGGGCAGTGGCTACACCTTC. Protein: CASSFTTGGSGYTF.

The count of this clone is one. The chain couples TRBV2 to TRBJ2-3; TRBD2 matches at 10 bases. V gave up 6 bases and J gave up 5 bases; unmatched junction bases: 8. Germline V lookup: CDR1 SNHLY, CDR2 FYNNEI. The CDR3 extends over 15 amino acids. The CDR3 sequence is CASRRTSGAVDTQYF. CDR3 sequence (DNA): TGTGCCAGCAGAAGAACTAGCGGGGCCGTAGATACGCAGTATTTT.

This chain links TRBV28 with TRBJ1-1; D not resolved. The CDR3 is made up of 18 amino acids. V was shortened by 3 bases and J by 1 base, with 21 bases between the two germline ends. Germline CDR1 reads MDHEN; CDR2 reads SYDVKM. CDR3 nucleotide sequence: TGTGCCAGCAGTTTGAGTGCGGAGAAGACTGAACCGAACACTGAAGCTTTCTTT. This translates into CASSLSAEKTEPNTEAFF.

V is TRBV15 and J is TRBJ2-5; 11 bases fit TRBD1. CDR3 size: 13 residues. V shed 9 bases and J 5 bases; nucleotides not matched to a gene: 5. Per the germline V gene, CDR1 is LNHNV and CDR2 is YYDKDF (reference sequence). CDR3 nucleotide sequence: TGTGCCACAGGACAGGGGGCCGGGGAGACCCAGTACTTC. This translates into CATGQGAGETQYF.

This clone came up once. The chain couples TRBV6-2 or TRBV6-3 to TRBJ1-6, with 11 bases lining up with TRBD1. The V gene's germline CDR1 is MNHEY and CDR2 SVGEGT. With V trimmed by 5 bases and J by 9 bases, 12 bases remained unmatched. The CDR3 runs 17 residues. The CDR3 sequence is CASSAIPGTGGGSPLHF. The CDR3 DNA follows: TGTGCCAGCAGTGCGATACCCGGGACAGGGGGTGGTTCACCCCTCCACTTT.

A few counts support this clone. The chain couples TRBV7-8 to TRBJ2-5, with 7 bases aligning to TRBD2. Trimming at V came to 3 bases and at J to 3 bases, leaving 7 bases not matched to a gene. This CDR3 spans 15 amino acids. Germline CDR1 is SGHVS and CDR2 is FQNEAQ. CDR3 loop: CASSFTDGGKETQYF. The CDR3 coding sequence is TGTGCCAGCAGCTTTACGGACGGGGGGAAAGAGACCCAGTACTTC. Together with reference TRBV7-8 and TRBJ2-5, the CDR3 gives the full variable domain: GAGVSQSPRYKVAKRGQDVALRCDPISGHVSLFWYQQALGQGPEFLTYFQNEAQLDKSGLPSDRFFAERPEGSVSTLKIQRTQQEDSAVYLCASSFTDGGKETQYFGPGTRLLVL.

This chain uses TRBV6-5 with TRBJ1-4; 7 bases match TRBD1. Germline CDR1 is MNHEY and CDR2 is SVGAGI. This CDR3 spans 14 amino acids. Trimming removed 6 bases from V and 8 bases from J; junction bases left unmatched: 9. The CDR3 sequence is CASSPRDRGEKLFF. CDR3 sequence (DNA): TGTGCCAGCAGCCCCCGGGACAGAGGGGAAAAACTGTTTTTT.

V and J are TRBV28 and TRBJ2-1, with 11 bases lining up with TRBD2. Germline trimming cut 4 bases from V and 4 bases from J; bases unmatched to any gene: 6. Per germline, CDR1 MDHEN and CDR2 SYDVKM. This CDR3 is 16 amino acids long. The DNA for the CDR3 is TGTGCCAGCAGTTCACCGGGACTAGCGGATTACAATGAGCAGTTCTTC. Translation: CASSSPGLADYNEQFF.

The rearrangement joins TRBV18 to TRBJ1-2, with TRBD1 as a possible D gene (5 bases). This CDR3 spans 14 amino acids. Germline-derived CDR1 and CDR2 are KGHSH and LQKENI. Trimming shortened V by 2 bases and J by 2 bases, and 9 bases separated the two germline ends. CDR3 DNA sequence: TGTGCCAGCTCACCAGACAGTGCAAACTATGGCTACACCTTC. It translates to CASSPDSANYGYTF. The full variable domain, completed using reference TRBV18 and TRBJ1-2, is NAGVMQNPRHLVRRRGQEARLRCSPMKGHSHVYWYRQLPEEGLKFMVYLQKENIIDESGMPKERFSAEFPKEGPSILRIQQVVRGDSAAYFCASSPDSANYGYTFGSGTRLTVV.